The entry that follows covers one TCR beta chain sequence. The 5'RACE method, run with constant-segment primers, produced TCR alpha and TCR beta cDNA libraries (carrying sample barcodes and UMIs). One entry per CDR3 protein results from TCRdb running MiXCR on the 5' RACE reads. Among about 140,000 distinct CDR3 sequences listed, around 15% were seen once. Per the germline V gene, CDR1 is MNHEY and CDR2 is SVGAGI. V lost 5 bases, J lost 5 bases, and 18 bases lay in between. This CDR3 has 15 residues. These data belong to a study of T-cell memory formation after mild COVID-19. Study information: TCR clusters were mostly confined to one donor each.

The sequence came from an adult woman who had mild COVID-19 (a few samples of this study predate the infection). Cell type and time point are not known. The sequencing input was PBMCs or a T cell subset sorted from them (not recorded which). This chain links TRBV6-5 with TRBJ2-5, with a tentative D call TRBD1 (6 bases). The CDR3 reads CASSGVQGNWETQYF. The DNA for the CDR3 is TGTGCCAGCAGTGGGGTCCAGGGGAATTGGGAGACCCAGTACTTC.